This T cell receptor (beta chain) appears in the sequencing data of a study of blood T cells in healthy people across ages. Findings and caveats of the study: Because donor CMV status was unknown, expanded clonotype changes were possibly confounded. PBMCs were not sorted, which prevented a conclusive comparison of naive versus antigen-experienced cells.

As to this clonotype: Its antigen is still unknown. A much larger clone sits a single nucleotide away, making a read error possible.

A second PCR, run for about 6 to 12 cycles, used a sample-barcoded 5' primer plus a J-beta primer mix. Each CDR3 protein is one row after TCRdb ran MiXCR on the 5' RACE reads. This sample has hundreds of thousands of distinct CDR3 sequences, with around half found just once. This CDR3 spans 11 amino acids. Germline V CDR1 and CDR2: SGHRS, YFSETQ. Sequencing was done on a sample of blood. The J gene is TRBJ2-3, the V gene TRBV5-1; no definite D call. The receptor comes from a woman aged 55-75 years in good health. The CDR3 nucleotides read TGCGCCAGCATTGGGGTTAATACGCGGTATTTT. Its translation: CASIGVNTRYF.